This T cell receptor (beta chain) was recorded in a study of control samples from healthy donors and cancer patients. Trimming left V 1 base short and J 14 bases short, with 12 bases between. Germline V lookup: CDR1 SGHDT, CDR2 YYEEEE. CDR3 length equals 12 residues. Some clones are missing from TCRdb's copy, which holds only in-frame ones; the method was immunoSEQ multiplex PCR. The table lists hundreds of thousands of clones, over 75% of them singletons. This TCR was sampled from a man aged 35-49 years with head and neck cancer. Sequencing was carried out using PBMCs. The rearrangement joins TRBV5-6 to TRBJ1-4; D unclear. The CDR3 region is CASSLNSRRLFF. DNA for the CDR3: TGTGCCAGCAGCTTGAACAGTAGGCGGCTGTTTTTT.